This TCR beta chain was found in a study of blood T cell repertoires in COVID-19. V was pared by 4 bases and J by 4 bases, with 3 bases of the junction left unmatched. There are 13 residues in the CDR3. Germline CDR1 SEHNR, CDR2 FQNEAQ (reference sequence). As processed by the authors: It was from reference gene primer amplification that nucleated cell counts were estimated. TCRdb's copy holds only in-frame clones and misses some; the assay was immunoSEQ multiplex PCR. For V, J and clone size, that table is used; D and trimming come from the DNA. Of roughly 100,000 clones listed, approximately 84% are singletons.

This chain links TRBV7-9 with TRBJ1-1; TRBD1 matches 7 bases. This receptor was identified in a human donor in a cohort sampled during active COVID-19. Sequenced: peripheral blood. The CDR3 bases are TGTGCCAGCAGCTCACAGGGGAGCACTGAAGCTTTCTTT. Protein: CASSSQGSTEAFF.